Following are 9 T cell receptor beta chains from one sample sequenced in a study of cytomegalovirus exposure and HLA in healthy donors (dated by TCRdb to between 2016 and 2019). Library generation was performed with the immunoSEQ multiplex PCR assay. The multiplex PCR relied on a mix of 60 forward primers for TCR Vbeta segments and 13 reverse primers for TCR Jbeta segments. TCRdb took over this immuneACCESS table, retaining in-frame rearrangements with V and J assigned. Such tables are incomplete; in checked studies, under half of the missing clones stem from an unresolved V gene, and the remainder is unexplained. The data table for this sample lists tens of thousands of clones. Approximately 3.9% of the sample rests with the top ten. The specimen sequenced was PBMCs. Receptors were obtained from a female donor in good health and CMV-seropositive.

The V gene is TRBV4-1, the J gene TRBJ1-4; D ambiguous. Trimming shortened V by 1 base and J by 0 bases, and 9 bases separated the two germline ends. Germline V gene sequence: CDR1 MGHRA, CDR2 YSYEKL. The CDR3 consists of 16 residues. The CDR3 nucleotides are TGCGCCAGCAGCCAAGCAGAGGGATCAACTAATGAAAAACTGTTTTTT. This sequence encodes CASSQAEGSTNEKLFF.

The rearrangement uses TRBV18 and TRBJ2-5; D call uncertain. The ends were cut back, 1 base at V and 5 bases at J, with 8 bases in the middle. Germline-derived CDR1 and CDR2 are KGHSH and LQKENI. CDR3 length: 13 residues. CDR3 protein: CASSPLSGETQYF. DNA for the CDR3: TGTGCCAGCTCACCACTTTCCGGGGAGACCCAGTACTTC. The full variable domain, rest sourced from reference TRBV18 and TRBJ2-5, is NAGVMQNPRHLVRRRGQEARLRCSPMKGHSHVYWYRQLPEEGLKFMVYLQKENIIDESGMPKERFSAEFPKEGPSILRIQQVVRGDSAAYFCASSPLSGETQYFGPGTRLLVL.

The chain carries TRBV28 and TRBJ2-7; 7 bases fit TRBD1. The CDR3 has 15 residues. Germline V CDR1 and CDR2: MDHEN, SYDVKM. V was pared by 4 bases and J by 3 bases, with 9 bases of the junction left unmatched. CDR3 bases: TGTGCCAGCAGTTCCCCGGCAGGGGGAATCTACGAGCAGTACTTC. Amino acids: CASSSPAGGIYEQYF.

This chain uses TRBV18 with TRBJ2-7; D perhaps matches TRBD1 (6 bases). Germline loops: CDR1 KGHSH, CDR2 LQKENI. The CDR3 runs to 13 residues. V lost 3 bases and J 5 bases, leaving 11 bases between the germline ends. Here the CDR3 reads CASSPSQGNEQYF. The CDR3 DNA follows: TGTGCCAGCTCACCGTCACAGGGAAACGAGCAGTACTTC.

The V and J genes are TRBV5-4 and TRBJ1-2; perhaps TRBD1 as D (6 bases). Germline CDR1 SGHNT, CDR2 YYREEE (reference sequence). The CDR3 sequence is 16 residues long. The ends were cut back, 4 bases at V and 4 bases at J, with 20 bases in the middle. The chain's CDR3 is CASSRYTGRQFYGYTF. The CDR3 bases are TGTGCCAGCAGCAGGTACACAGGGAGACAATTCTATGGCTACACCTTC.

The CDR3 bases are TGTGCCAGCTCACCACCCCCCGGACAGGCCTCTAATGAAAAACTGTTTTTT. It encodes CASSPPPGQASNEKLFF. This chain connects TRBV18 to TRBJ1-4, with 7 bases identical to TRBD1. The CDR3 loop spans 17 amino acids. V shed 0 bases, J shed 3 bases, and the junction held 7 bases outside the gene matches. Germline CDR1 and CDR2: KGHSH and LQKENI.

V gene TRBV19 combines with J gene TRBJ2-2, with 10 bases aligning to TRBD2. The germline gives CDR1 LNHDA, CDR2 SQIVND (reference sequence). This CDR3 comprises 16 residues. V lost 6 bases to trimming and J lost 4 bases; unmatched junction nucleotides: 8. The CDR3 DNA reads as TGTGCCAGTAGCCGGTCTAGCGGGAGATTCACCGGGGAGCTGTTTTTT. Amino acid sequence: CASSRSSGRFTGELFF.

This sequence joins TRBV6-5 and TRBJ1-5; no firm D call. V lost 2 bases, J lost 1 base, and 6 bases lay in between. The germline V gene encodes CDR1 MNHEY and CDR2 SVGAGI. The CDR3 sequence is 14 residues long. For the CDR3, the DNA is TGTGCCAGCAGTTACACGGGGAGCAATCAGCCCCAGCATTTT. Its translation: CASSYTGSNQPQHF.

The DNA for the CDR3 is TGTGCCAGCAGCTTTGGCGGGACGGGCACCGGGGAGCTGTTTTTT. Translated: CASSFGGTGTGELFF. The J gene is TRBJ2-2, the V gene TRBV9, with D perhaps TRBD2 (6 bases). This CDR3 has 15 amino acids. In germline, CDR1 is SGDLS, CDR2 YYNGEE. V shed 4 bases and J shed 4 bases, with 14 bases lying between them.